This entry lists 2 T cell receptor beta chains sequenced from one sample in a study of Ad26.COV2.S vaccination and SARS-CoV-2 variants. The data were produced by immunoSEQ multiplex PCR, yet TCRdb's version contains in-frame clones alone and is incomplete. Of about 350,000 clones listed, roughly nine tenths were seen once; the top ten hold around 6.6%. Regarding treatment: roughly 20 received Ad26.COV2.S at low or high dose, single or two shots; about 5 received placebo; per-sample allocation not given. Vaccine and placebo recipients were sampled on day 63 after the first injection. This specimen was peripheral blood, taken in a trial of Ad26.COV2.S vaccine versus placebo. Receptors were obtained from a person aged 18 to 59 who received the Ad26.COV2.S COVID-19 vaccine or a placebo.

The V call is TRBV28, the J call TRBJ2-7; D may be TRBD1 (6 bases). Germline V gene lookup returns CDR1 MDHEN and CDR2 SYDVKM. This CDR3 comprises 12 residues. V was trimmed by 6 bases and J by 3 bases, leaving 9 bases between them. The CDR3 loop is CASSQDSYEQYF. CDR3 coding DNA: TGTGCCAGCAGCCAGGACAGCTACGAGCAGTACTTC.

V and J are TRBV9 and TRBJ2-3; D is uncertain. Trimming pared 0 bases from V and 3 bases from J, leaving 8 bases between. The CDR3 length is 14 residues. Germline V lookup: CDR1 SGDLS, CDR2 YYNGEE. The chain's CDR3 is CASSVAQVTDTQYF. The CDR3 DNA reads as TGTGCCAGCAGCGTAGCTCAGGTAACAGATACGCAGTATTTT. The full variable domain, in which reference TRBV9 and TRBJ2-3 provide the parts outside the CDR3, is DSGVTQTPKHLITATGQRVTLRCSPRSGDLSVYWYQQSLDQGLQFLIQYYNGEERAKGNILERFSAQQFPDLHSELNLSSLELGDSALYFCASSVAQVTDTQYFGPGTRLTVL.